The clone carrying this T cell receptor (beta chain) has a count of ten or more. This sample stems from a study of regulatory T cells in long-lasting Graves disease. Libraries of TCR beta came from iRepertoire HTBI primers plus Arm-PCR of CDR3 regions. One entry per CDR3 protein results from TCRdb running MiXCR on the multiplex PCR reads. Of some 470,000 distinct CDR3 sequences listed, 20% to 25% are singletons. Germline V gives CDR1 DFQATT, CDR2 SNEGSKA (reference sequence). With 6 bases removed from V and 4 bases from J, the gap between germline ends came to 15 bases. This CDR3 is 13 amino acids long. Time point in this sample: persistent/refractory GD, antithyroid drugs over 5 years with positive TRAb. Extracted RNA from PBMCs served as the source of the TCR library.

The chain combines TRBV20-1 with TRBJ2-5; D call uncertain. The clonotype originates from a female donor with Graves disease. This sample comprised peripheral blood mononuclear cells (PBMCs), obtained when the disease was refractory, from a patient treated with antithyroid drugs. CDR3 bases: TGCAGTGCCATGCGGCAGGAAGGAGAGACCCAGTACTTC. It yields the protein CSAMRQEGETQYF.